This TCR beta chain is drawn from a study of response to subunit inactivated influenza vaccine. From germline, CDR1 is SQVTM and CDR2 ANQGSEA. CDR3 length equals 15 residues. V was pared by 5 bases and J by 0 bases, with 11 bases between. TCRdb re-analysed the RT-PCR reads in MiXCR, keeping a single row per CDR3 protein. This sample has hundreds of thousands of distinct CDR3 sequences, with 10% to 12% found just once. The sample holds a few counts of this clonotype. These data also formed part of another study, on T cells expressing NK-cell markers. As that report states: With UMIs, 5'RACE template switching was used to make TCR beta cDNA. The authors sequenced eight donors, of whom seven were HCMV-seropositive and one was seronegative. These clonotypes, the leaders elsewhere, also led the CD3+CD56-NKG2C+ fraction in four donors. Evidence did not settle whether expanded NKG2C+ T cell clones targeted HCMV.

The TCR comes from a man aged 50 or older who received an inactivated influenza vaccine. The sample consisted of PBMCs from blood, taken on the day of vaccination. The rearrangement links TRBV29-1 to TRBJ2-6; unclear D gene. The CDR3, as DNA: TGCAGCGTTCAGGTACTGAACTCTGGGGCCAACGTCCTGACTTTC. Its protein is CSVQVLNSGANVLTF. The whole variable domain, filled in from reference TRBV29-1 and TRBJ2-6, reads SAVISQKPSRDICQRGTSLTIQCQVDSQVTMMFWYRQQPGQSLTLIATANQGSEATYESGFVIDKFPISRPNLTFSTLTVSNMSPEDSSIYLCSVQVLNSGANVLTFGAGSRLTVL.